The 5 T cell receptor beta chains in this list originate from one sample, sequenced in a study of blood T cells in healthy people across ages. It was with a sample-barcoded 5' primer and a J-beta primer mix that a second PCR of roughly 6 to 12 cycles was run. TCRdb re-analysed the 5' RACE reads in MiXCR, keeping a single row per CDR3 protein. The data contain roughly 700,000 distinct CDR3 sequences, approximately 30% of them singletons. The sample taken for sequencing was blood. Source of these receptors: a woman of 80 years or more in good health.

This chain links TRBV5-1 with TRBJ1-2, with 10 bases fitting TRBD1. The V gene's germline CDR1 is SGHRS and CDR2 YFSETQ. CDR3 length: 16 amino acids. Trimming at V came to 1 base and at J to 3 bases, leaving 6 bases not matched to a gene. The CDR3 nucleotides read TGCGCCAGCAGCTTGAGGGACAGGGGCTCCCACTATGGCTACACCTTC. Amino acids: CASSLRDRGSHYGYTF.

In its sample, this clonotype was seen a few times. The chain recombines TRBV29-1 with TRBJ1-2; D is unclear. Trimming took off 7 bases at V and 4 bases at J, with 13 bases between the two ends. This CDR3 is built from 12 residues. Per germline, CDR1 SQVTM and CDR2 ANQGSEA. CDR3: CSGVDSVYGYTF. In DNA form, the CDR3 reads TGCAGCGGTGTTGACTCGGTCTATGGCTACACCTTC.

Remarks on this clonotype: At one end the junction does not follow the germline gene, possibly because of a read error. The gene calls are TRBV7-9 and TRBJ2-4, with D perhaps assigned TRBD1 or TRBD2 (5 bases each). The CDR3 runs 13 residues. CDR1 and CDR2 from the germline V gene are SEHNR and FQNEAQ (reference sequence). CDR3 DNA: TGTGCCAGCAACTACCGGGACGAAAACATTCAGTATTTC. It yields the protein CASNYRDENIQYF.

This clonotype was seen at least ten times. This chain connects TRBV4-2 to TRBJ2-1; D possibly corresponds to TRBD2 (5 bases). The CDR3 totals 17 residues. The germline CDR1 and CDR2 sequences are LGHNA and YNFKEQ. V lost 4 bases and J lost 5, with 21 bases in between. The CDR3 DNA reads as TGTGCCAGCAGCCTATATCGTGTCGACTACATGGACAATGAGCAGTTCTTC. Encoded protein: CASSLYRVDYMDNEQFF.

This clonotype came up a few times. The CDR3 bases are TGTGCCAGCAGTGTCCAGGGCGGGGGCTACACCTTC. This sequence encodes CASSVQGGGYTF. The rearrangement joins TRBV25-1 to TRBJ1-2; a possible D gene is TRBD1 (5 bases). Deletions cut 4 bases from V and 8 bases from J, with 11 bases between. The CDR3 is made up of 12 amino acids. Germline CDR1 is MGHDK and CDR2 is SYGVNS.